This TCR beta chain was recovered during a study of T-cell memory formation after mild COVID-19. At the level of the study: Most TCR clusters belonged to a single donor. Whole-study findings and limits: CD4/CD8 balance held among clones contracting day 15 to 85, and later expanders leaned CD4+. Pre-infection memory already had some responding clones, implying cross-reactive memory joined. For contracting clones, CD4+ ones sat mainly in CM and EM, CD8+ in EMRA.

Germline V gene data show CDR1 as SGHRS and CDR2 as YFSETQ. CDR3 length: 16 residues. V was shortened by 5 bases and J by 6 bases, with 24 bases between the two germline ends. This clonotype was picked up a small number of times. What it recognizes is unknown. TCRdb reprocessed the 5' RACE reads via MiXCR and lists one record per CDR3 protein. The repertoire consists of roughly 610,000 distinct CDR3 sequences, with 17% occurring once and the leading ten covering about 8.6%. The chain recombines TRBV5-1 with TRBJ2-7; a possible D gene is TRBD2 (5 bases). The sequence was collected from an adult woman who had mild COVID-19 (a few samples of this study predate the infection). Cell type and time point are not known. Sequencing was carried out using PBMCs or a T cell subset sorted from them (not recorded which). CDR3 sequence reads: CASRPTSGPSGSEQYF. The CDR3 nucleotides read TGCGCCAGCAGACCCACCTCCGGGCCCTCGGGGTCCGAGCAGTACTTC.